This T cell receptor beta chain stems from a study of T cell responses to AZD1222 COVID-19 vaccine. Across the whole study: Samples with a second dose at about 4 or about 12 weeks were pooled together.

The V end lost 4 bases, the J end lost 2 bases, and 5 bases lay between the germline ends. The length of the CDR3 is 12 residues. CDR1 and CDR2 from the germline V gene are SGDLS and YYNGEE. TCRdb's table, derived via immunoSEQ multiplex PCR, lists solely in-frame clones and lacks some. The sample consists of 100,000 or so clones, 82% of them appearing once. To note about this clone: The antigen remains unidentified.

General study points: Of the AZD1222 recipients, only five to seven were seropositive at baseline. Spike-specific TCR breadth and depth both grew after two AZD1222 doses. Most donors were white British, females outnumbered males, and clonal diversity was possibly underestimated.

Sample: peripheral blood, taken on day 0 of AZD1222 vaccination. The receptor's source is an adult in good health. The V gene is TRBV9, the J gene TRBJ2-3; D remains unclear. CDR3 sequence: CASSPNTDTQYF. Written as DNA, the CDR3 is TGTGCCAGCAGCCCCAACACAGATACGCAGTATTTT. Full variable domain (rest looked up from reference TRBV9 and TRBJ2-3): DSGVTQTPKHLITATGQRVTLRCSPRSGDLSVYWYQQSLDQGLQFLIQYYNGEERAKGNILERFSAQQFPDLHSELNLSSLELGDSALYFCASSPNTDTQYFGPGTRLTVL.